The clone carrying this T cell receptor (beta chain) turned up a few times. What it recognizes is unknown. V gave up 5 bases and J gave up 6 bases; unmatched junction bases: 9. Germline CDR1 reads MDHEN; CDR2 reads SYDVKM. The CDR3 length is 14 residues. These data belong to a study of post-analysis software for immune sequencing data. For the study at large: There were relapsing-remitting, secondary progressive and progressive-relapsing multiple sclerosis among the disease courses included. General study points: Controls showed lower frequencies than patients for five or six TRBV segments, and TRBV5-6, TRBV5-1 and TRBV20-1 were among these. Batch-mates among the samples co-clustered strongly by F measure. Compared against controls, patients with multiple sclerosis displayed significantly lower normalized Chao1 diversity.

Unique-molecular-identifier-tagged TCR beta cDNA libraries were used. MiXCR, run by TCRdb on the PCR reads, gives a single entry per CDR3 protein. This sample has roughly 800,000 distinct CDR3 sequences, with roughly 58% found just once. This receptor was identified in a girl aged 10 to 17 with multiple sclerosis. The sample was blood. The rearrangement joins TRBV28 to TRBJ1-1, with 7 nucleotides matching TRBD1. CDR3 DNA: TGTGCCAGCAGTACCAGGACAGGCAAGGCTGAAGCTTTCTTT. It encodes CASSTRTGKAEAFF.